The clone carrying this TCR beta chain was detected once. The antigen is not known. This entry comes from a study of cytomegalovirus exposure and HLA in healthy donors. General study points: Most observed TCR sequences were rare, whereas some public TCRs were detected in many donors.

V lost 2 bases and J 4 bases, leaving 4 bases between the germline ends. Per the germline V gene, CDR1 is SGHTA and CDR2 is FQGNSA. This CDR3 is built from 12 residues. The PCR employed 60 Vbeta primers together with 13 Jbeta primers. Here immunoSEQ multiplex PCR was the method, and the copy in TCRdb shows in-frame clones only, minus some. The sample has some 200,000 clones, 82% seen once. The sequence derives from a woman in her forties or fifties in good health and CMV-seropositive. The J gene is TRBJ2-3, the V gene TRBV7-2; D not certain. Sequences were obtained from PBMCs. The CDR3 loop reads CASSLIADTQYF. The CDR3 DNA follows: TGTGCCAGCAGCTTAATCGCAGATACGCAGTATTTT.